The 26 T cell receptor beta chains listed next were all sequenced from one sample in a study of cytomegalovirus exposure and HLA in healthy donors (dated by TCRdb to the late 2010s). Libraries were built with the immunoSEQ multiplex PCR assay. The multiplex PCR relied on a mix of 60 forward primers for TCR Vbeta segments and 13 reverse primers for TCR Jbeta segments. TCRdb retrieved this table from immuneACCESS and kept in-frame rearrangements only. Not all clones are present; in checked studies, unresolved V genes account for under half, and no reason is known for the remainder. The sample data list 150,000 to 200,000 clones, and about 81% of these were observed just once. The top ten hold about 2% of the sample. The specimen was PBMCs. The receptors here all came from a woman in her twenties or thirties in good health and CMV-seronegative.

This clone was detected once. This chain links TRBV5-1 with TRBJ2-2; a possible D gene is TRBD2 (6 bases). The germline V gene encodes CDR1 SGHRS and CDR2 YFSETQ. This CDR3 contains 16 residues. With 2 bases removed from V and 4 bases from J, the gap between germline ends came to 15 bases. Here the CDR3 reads CASSLIPDGGTGELFF. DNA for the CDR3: TGCGCCAGCAGCTTAATCCCCGACGGGGGCACCGGGGAGCTGTTTTTT.

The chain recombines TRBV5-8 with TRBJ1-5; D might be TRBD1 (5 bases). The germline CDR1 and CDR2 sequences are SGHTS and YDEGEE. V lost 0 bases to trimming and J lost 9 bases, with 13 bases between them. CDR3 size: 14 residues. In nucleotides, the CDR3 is TGTGCCAGCAGCTTGGAGTACTCAGGGATGCCCCAGCATTTT. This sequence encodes CASSLEYSGMPQHF.

CDR3 loop: CASSFERTYNEQFF. The CDR3 nucleotides read TGTGCCAGCAGTTTTGAGAGGACCTACAATGAGCAGTTCTTC. The chain links TRBV27 to TRBJ2-1; D remains unclear. The CDR3 runs 14 residues. Trimming removed 3 bases from V and 2 bases from J, with 8 bases in between. In germline, CDR1 is MNHEY, CDR2 SMNVEV (reference sequence).

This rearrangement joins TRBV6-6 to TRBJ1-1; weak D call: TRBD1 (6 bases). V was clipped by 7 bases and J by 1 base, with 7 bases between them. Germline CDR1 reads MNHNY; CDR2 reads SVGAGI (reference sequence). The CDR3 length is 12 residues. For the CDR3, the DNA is TGTGCCAGCATGGGACAGAACACTGAAGCTTTCTTT. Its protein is CASMGQNTEAFF.

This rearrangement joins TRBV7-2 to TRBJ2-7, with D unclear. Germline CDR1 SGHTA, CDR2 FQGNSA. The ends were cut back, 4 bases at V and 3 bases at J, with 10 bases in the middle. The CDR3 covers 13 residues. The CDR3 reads CASSSDGVYEQYF. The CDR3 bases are TGTGCCAGCAGCTCTGATGGAGTCTACGAGCAGTACTTC.

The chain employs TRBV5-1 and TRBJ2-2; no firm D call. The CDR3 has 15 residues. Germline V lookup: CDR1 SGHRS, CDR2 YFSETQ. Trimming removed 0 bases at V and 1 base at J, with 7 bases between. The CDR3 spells CASSLDGENTGELFF. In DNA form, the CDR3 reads TGCGCCAGCAGCTTGGATGGAGAGAACACCGGGGAGCTGTTTTTT.

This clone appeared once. This chain's CDR3 is CATQRTSGGEQYF. CDR3 nucleotides: TGTGCCACCCAGAGGACTAGCGGGGGCGAGCAGTACTTC. The chain employs TRBV19 and TRBJ2-7, with TRBD2 matching 13 bases. The V gene's germline CDR1 is LNHDA and CDR2 SQIVND (reference sequence). The ends lost 10 bases at V and 6 bases at J; junction bases unmatched: 6. The length of the CDR3 is 13 residues.

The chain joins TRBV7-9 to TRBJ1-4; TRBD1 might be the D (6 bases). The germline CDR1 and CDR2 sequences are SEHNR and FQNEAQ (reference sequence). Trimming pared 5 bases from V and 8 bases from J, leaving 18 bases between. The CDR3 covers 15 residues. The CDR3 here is CASSPGGGEREKLFF. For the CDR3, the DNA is TGTGCCAGCAGCCCAGGTGGGGGCGAACGAGAAAAACTGTTTTTT.

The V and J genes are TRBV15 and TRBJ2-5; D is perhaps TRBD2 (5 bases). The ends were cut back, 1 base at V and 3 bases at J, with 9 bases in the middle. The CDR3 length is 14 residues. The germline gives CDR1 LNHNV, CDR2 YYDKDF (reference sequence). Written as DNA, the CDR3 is TGTGCCACCAGCAGAGGCGGAGCGGAAGAGACCCAGTACTTC. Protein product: CATSRGGAEETQYF.

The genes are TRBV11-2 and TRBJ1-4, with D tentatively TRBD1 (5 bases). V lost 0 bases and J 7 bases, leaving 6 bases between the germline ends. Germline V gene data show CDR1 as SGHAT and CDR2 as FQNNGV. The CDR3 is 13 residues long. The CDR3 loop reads CASSLEQAEKLFF. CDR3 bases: TGTGCCAGCAGCTTAGAACAGGCTGAAAAACTGTTTTTT.

The CDR3 bases are TGTGCCAGCAGTTCCATAGCGGGAGTAGCCGGGGAGCTGTTTTTT. This gives the protein CASSSIAGVAGELFF. The gene calls are TRBV28 and TRBJ2-2; the match to TRBD2 covers 9 bases. From germline, CDR1 is MDHEN and CDR2 SYDVKM. The V gene end was trimmed by 4 bases and the J gene end by 6 bases; junction bases not matched to a gene: 6. The CDR3 contains 15 residues.

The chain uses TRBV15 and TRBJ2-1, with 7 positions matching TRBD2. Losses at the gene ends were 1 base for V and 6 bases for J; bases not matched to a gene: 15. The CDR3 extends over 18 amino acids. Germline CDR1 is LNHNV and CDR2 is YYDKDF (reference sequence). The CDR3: CATSRVYVSGGAPNEQFF. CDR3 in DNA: TGTGCCACCAGCAGAGTTTACGTATCGGGAGGTGCGCCCAATGAGCAGTTCTTC.

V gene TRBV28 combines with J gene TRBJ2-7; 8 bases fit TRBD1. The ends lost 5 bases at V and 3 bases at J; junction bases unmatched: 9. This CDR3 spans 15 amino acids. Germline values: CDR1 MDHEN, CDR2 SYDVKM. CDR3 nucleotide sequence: TGTGCCAGCAGTGGGGCCGGGACAGGCCACTACGAGCAGTACTTC. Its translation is CASSGAGTGHYEQYF.

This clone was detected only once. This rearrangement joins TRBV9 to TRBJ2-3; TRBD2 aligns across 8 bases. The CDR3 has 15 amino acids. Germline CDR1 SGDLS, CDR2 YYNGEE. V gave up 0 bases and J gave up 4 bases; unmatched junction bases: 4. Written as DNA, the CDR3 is TGTGCCAGCAGCGTAGGACTAGCGCGTGCAGATACGCAGTATTTT. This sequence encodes CASSVGLARADTQYF.

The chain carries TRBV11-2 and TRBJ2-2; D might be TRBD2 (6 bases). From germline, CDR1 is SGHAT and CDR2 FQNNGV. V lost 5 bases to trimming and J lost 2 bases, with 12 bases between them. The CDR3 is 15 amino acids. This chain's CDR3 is CASSAEGTNTGELFF. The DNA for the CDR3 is TGTGCCAGCAGCGCGGAGGGTACAAACACCGGGGAGCTGTTTTTT. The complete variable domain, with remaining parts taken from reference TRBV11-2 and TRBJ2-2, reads EAGVAQSPRYKIIEKRQSVAFWCNPISGHATLYWYQQILGQGPKLLIQFQNNGVVDDSQLPKDRFSAERLKGVDSTLKIQPAKLEDSAVYLCASSAEGTNTGELFFGEGSRLTVL.

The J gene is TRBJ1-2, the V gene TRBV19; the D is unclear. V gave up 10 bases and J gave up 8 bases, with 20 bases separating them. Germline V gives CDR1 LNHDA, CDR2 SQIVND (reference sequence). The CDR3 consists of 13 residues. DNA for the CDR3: TGTGCCACGAAATCCCAGGCCCGCATGGGCTACACCTTC. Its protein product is CATKSQARMGYTF. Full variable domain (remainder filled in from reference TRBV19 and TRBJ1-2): DGGITQSPKYLFRKEGQNVTLSCEQNLNHDAMYWYRQDPGQGLRLIYYSQIVNDFQKGDIAEGYSVSREKKESFPLTVTSAQKNPTAFYLCATKSQARMGYTFGSGTRLTVV.

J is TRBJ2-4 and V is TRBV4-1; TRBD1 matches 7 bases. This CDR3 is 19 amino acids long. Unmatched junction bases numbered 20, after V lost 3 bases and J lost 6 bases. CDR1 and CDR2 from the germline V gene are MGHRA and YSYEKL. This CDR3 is CASSQWALRIERQGNIQYF. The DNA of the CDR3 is TGCGCCAGCAGCCAGTGGGCGTTACGGATAGAAAGACAGGGAAACATTCAGTACTTC.

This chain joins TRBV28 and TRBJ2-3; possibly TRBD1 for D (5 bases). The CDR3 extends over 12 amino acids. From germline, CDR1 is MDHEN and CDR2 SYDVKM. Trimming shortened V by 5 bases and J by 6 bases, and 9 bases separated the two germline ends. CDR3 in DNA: TGTGCCAGCAGTACAGGCCAGGATACGCAGTATTTT. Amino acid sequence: CASSTGQDTQYF. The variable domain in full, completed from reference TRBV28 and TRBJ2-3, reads DVKVTQSSRYLVKRTGEKVFLECVQDMDHENMFWYRQDPGLGLRLIYFSYDVKMKEKGDIPEGYSVSREKKERFSLILESASTNQTSMYLCASSTGQDTQYFGPGTRLTVL.

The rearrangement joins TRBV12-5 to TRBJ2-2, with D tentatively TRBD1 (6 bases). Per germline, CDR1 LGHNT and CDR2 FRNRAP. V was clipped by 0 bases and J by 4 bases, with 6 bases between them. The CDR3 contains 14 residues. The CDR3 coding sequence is TGTGCTAGTGGTTTGGTACAGGGCACCGGGGAGCTGTTTTTT. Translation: CASGLVQGTGELFF.

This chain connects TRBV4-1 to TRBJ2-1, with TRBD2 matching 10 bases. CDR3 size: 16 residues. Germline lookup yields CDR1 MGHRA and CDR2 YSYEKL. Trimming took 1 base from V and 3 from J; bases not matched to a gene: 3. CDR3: CASSQVAGGHYNEQFF. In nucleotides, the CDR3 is TGCGCCAGCAGCCAAGTAGCGGGGGGCCACTACAATGAGCAGTTCTTC.

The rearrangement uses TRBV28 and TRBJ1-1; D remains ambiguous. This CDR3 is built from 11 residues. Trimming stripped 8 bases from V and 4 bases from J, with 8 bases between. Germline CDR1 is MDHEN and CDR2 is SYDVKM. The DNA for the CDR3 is TGTGCCAGCCGCGGTTTCACTGAAGCTTTCTTT. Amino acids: CASRGFTEAFF.

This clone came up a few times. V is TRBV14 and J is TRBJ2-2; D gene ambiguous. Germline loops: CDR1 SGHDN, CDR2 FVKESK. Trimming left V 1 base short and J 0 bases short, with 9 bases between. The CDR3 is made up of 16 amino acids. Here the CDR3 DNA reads TGTGCCAGCAGCCAAGTGGGCACCTCGAACACCGGGGAGCTGTTTTTT. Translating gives CASSQVGTSNTGELFF.

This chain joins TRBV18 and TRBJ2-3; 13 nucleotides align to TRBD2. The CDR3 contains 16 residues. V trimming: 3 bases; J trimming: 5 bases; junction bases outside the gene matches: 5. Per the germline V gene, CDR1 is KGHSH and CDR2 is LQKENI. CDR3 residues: CASSPKGLAGRDTQYF. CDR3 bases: TGTGCCAGCTCACCCAAGGGACTAGCGGGGAGAGATACGCAGTATTTT.

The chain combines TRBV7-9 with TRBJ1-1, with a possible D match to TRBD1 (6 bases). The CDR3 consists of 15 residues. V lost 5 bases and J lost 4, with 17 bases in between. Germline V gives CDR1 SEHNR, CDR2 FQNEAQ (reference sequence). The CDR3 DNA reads TGTGCCAGCAGCACGACAGGACATGGGGGCACTGAAGCTTTCTTT. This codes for CASSTTGHGGTEAFF. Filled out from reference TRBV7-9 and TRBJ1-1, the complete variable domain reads DTGVSQNPRHKITKRGQNVTFRCDPISEHNRLYWYRQTLGQGPEFLTYFQNEAQLEKSRLLSDRFSAERPKGSFSTLEIQRTEQGDSAMYLCASSTTGHGGTEAFFGQGTRLTVV.

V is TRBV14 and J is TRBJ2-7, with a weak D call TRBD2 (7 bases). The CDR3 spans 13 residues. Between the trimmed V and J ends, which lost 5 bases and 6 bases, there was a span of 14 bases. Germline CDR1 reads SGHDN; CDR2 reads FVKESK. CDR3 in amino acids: CASSWVGGGEQYF. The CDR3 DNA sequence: TGTGCCAGCAGCTGGGTAGGGGGGGGCGAGCAGTACTTC. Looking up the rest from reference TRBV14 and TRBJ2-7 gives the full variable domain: EAGVTQFPSHSVIEKGQTVTLRCDPISGHDNLYWYRRVMGKEIKFLLHFVKESKQDESGMPNNRFLAERTGGTYSTLKVQPAELEDSGVYFCASSWVGGGEQYFGPGTRLTVT.

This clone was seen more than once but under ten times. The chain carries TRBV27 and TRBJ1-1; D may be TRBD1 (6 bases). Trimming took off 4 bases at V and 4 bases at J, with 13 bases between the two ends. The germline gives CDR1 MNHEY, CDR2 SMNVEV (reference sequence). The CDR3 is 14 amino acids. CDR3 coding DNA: TGTGCCAGCAGTTCGGGGGGGCGCGTCACTGAAGCTTTCTTT. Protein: CASSSGGRVTEAFF.